Listed here is a single T cell receptor beta chain. Its recognized antigen is unknown. Per-base quality was not reported, and no clone a single base away is much larger than it. The cohort comprised 550 to 700 healthy bone marrow donors. Cohort members were all nominally healthy when sampled, although unrecorded immune exposures were likely present. The donor tested CMV seropositive and was one of the 289 seropositive cohort members. A peripheral blood sample was provided by each donor, and peripheral blood mononuclear cells were used for TCR beta sequencing. Genomic DNA extraction from the blood cell samples was performed with the Qiagen DNeasy Blood Extraction Kit. The data belong to a study of cytomegalovirus exposure and HLA in healthy donors (dated by TCRdb to 2016 to 2017). The study in broad terms: According to an earlier analysis of a few hundred of the donors, some 180 million T cells yielded over 90 million unique TCR beta sequences and about 280 Gb of sequence data. Roughly 300 gigabases of sequencing data and approximately 85 million unique TCR sequences were included in an early release covering roughly 600 HLA-typed donors. Among the 398 genotyped donors, approximately 77% belonged to the genetic ancestry cluster associated with self-reported Caucasian donors. The study aimed to test whether cataloging public T cell receptors could reveal signatures of past pathogen exposure. The study profiled the T cell repertoires of more than 500 subjects by immunosequencing and related them to cytomegalovirus serostatus. A separate validation cohort of 100 to 150 different subjects was used in addition to the roughly 720-subject first cohort. The study combined high-throughput TCR immunosequencing, statistical association of individual TCRs with disease status, and machine learning to predict cytomegalovirus infection status. In a later analysis, previously published TCR beta repertoires from 550 to 750 donors were re-analyzed and high-resolution HLA genotyping was added so that TCR occurrence patterns could be studied. Rather than drawing on any new phenotypic data, the later analysis identified candidate immune exposures from TCR beta sequences and the way those sequences occurred across donors. An earlier analysis of 587 of the donors used high-throughput TCR beta sequencing to judge whether each TCR beta V gene segment behaved as functional or pseudogenic. Donor age, sex, ethnicity and CMV serostatus were collected together with the repertoire data. In a later genetic analysis, genome-wide SNP genotypes for about 55% of the 666 donors were used, and that subset was treated as a discovery cohort. Every discovery cohort repertoire had been produced on one sequencing platform. Both class I and class II loci were covered by HLA typing, at four-digit resolution. The number of donors typed differed by locus, with roughly 629-640 for A, B, C, DRB1 and DQB1, around 500 for DQA1, nearly 610 for DPA1, and around 450 for DPB1. Several DR-DQ haplotypes were treated as single units for association and clustering because of strong linkage in the cohort. On average, roughly 250,000 unique TCR beta nucleotide sequences were sequenced per donor among 398 genotyped donors of the cohort, with approximately 18% of those sequences being non-productive. Study-wide findings and limitations: A later analysis reported that several top co-occurrence clusters appeared linked to parvovirus B19, influenza, CMV and Epstein-Barr virus. Because some donors lacked HLA typing at each locus, the association tests relied only on the typed subset. According to a later analysis, TCR association rates differed among HLA loci, with DRB1 alleles showing the most associated TCRs and HLA-C alleles showing the fewest. A group of highly shared sequence variants was considered likely to be a technical artifact of the sequencing pipeline. When HLA alleles, especially DR and DQ, strongly co-occurred, attributing TCR associations to individual alleles was difficult. Broadly in line with IMGT annotations, most TCR beta V segments showed up in productive rearrangements about 90% or about 30% of the time in an earlier analysis of 450 to 750 of the donors. While some public TCRs were present in many individuals, most TCR sequences turned up only very rarely across donors. In vitro tests confirmed that a few of the cytomegalovirus-associated TCR beta chains recognize cytomegalovirus antigens. CMV serostatus was the only immune exposure information available for the cohort. A further reported finding was that TCR beta sequences accurately predicted the HLA-A and HLA-B alleles for most subjects in the first cohort. According to the authors, the approach could potentially be generalized to other disease states and immunological phenotypes. According to a later genetic analysis, donors in an Asian-associated ancestry cluster had fewer N-insertions in productive TCRs than the roughly 670-donor mean. The classifier was reported to diagnose cytomegalovirus status with high specificity and sensitivity in both the original and validation cohorts. In a later analysis, most CMV-associated TCR beta chains were found to appear HLA-restricted, with HLA associations seemingly driven largely by CMV exposure. In the study, around 160 TCR beta chains were listed as associated with cytomegalovirus. A later analysis found that HLA-associated TCR beta chains were more clonally expanded and had lower generation probabilities than equally common non-associated chains. An association between a missense DCLRE1C variant and V-gene and J-gene trimming of TCR beta chains was found in a later genetic analysis and replicated in an independent cohort. Sequencing depth was assumed to be roughly uniform across donors in the presence/absence analyses, though that assumption may not hold. Because counts were too low, roughly 16 rarely observed V segments, including chromosome 9 orphons, were excluded from the earlier analysis of under 650 of the donors. This cohort had only TCR beta chains sequenced, and the lack of alpha or paired-chain data limited which features could be detected. Because the 87-base-pair reads could not distinguish some IMGT-functional V segments, including TRBV6-2 and TRBV6-3, those segments were excluded. Correlated functional status among segregating V segments might reflect linkage disequilibrium, but an unknown experimental factor could not be ruled out. In a later analysis, more than 15,000 TCR beta sequences were associated with specific HLA alleles at a false discovery rate of 0.05.

Libraries were constructed by the immunoSEQ multiplex PCR assay. For the multiplex PCR, a mixture combining 60 forward primers for TCR Vbeta segments and 13 reverse primers for TCR Jbeta segments was used. Amplification of the CDR3 region of rearranged TCR beta genes was performed with a multiplex PCR assay on genomic DNA. On the Illumina HiSeq System, the amplified TCR beta libraries were sequenced as 87-base-pair reads. As for the authors' bioinformatics: A later analysis tallied tens of millions of unique TCR beta chains across the 700 or so repertoires, and around 9.9 million of those chains were shared by two or more donors. A nearest-neighbor algorithm error-corrected the raw reads and collapsed the reads into unique sequences, merging closely related sequences to remove PCR and sequencing errors. V, D and J gene segments were assigned by aligning CDR3 sequences to IMGT reference sequences. For a sequence to be retained, at least a six-nucleotide match to both a V gene segment and a J gene segment was required. A rearrangement was called productive if the CDR3 had no stop codons and remained in frame with V and J, and every other rearrangement was called non-productive. CDR3 was defined by IMGT convention, running from the second conserved V-encoded cysteine to the conserved J-encoded phenylalanine. The earlier analysis of about 530 of the donors excluded any sequence lacking an unambiguous match to a single V gene segment. An earlier analysis of fewer than 750 of the donors classified V segments as functional when productive rearrangements were above 56.7% and as segregating when the standard deviation between donors was above 5%. A statistical classification framework was built for diagnosing cytomegalovirus status from the catalog of TCR beta chain sequences. V and J gene assignment, in a later analysis, came from comparing TCR nucleotide sequences with IMGT/GENE-DB human TR gene sequences. Using the TCRdist pipeline, a later analysis assigned CDR3 sequences along with most-parsimonious VDJ recombination scenarios. A later analysis defined each TCR beta chain by its CDR3 amino acid sequence plus V-gene family, and excluded reads lacking a unique V-gene family. As a way to deal with suspected cross-contamination and a sequencing artifact, a later analysis dropped hundreds of nucleotide sequences that were highly shared and had low generation probability. For each public chain, a later analysis derived a clonal expansion index from normalized ranks of inferred template counts within each repertoire. In a later analysis, generation probabilities were computed using a VDJ recombination model fitted to out-of-frame rearrangements, and the results were checked against IGoR. In a later analysis, hypergeometric tests were used to score TCR-TCR, TCR-HLA and TCR-CMV co-occurrence, with a repertoire-size bias correction applied to TCR pairs. In a later analysis, false discovery rates were estimated by permuting HLA or CMV assignments 20 times. In a later analysis, co-occurring TCRs were grouped with DBSCAN, and TCRdist sequence similarity was added when clustering was performed within HLA-allele-positive subsets. Co-occurrence clustering excluded repertoires with fewer than 30,000 or more than 120,000 public chains, plus five with anomalous nucleotide sharing. Drawn from immuneACCESS, this table holds only the in-frame rearrangements with V and J called that TCRdb kept. Clones are partly lost; checked studies trace under half to an unresolved V gene and leave the rest unexplained. That table is the source of V, J and clone size, and D and trimming were worked out from the DNA. The sample profile shows approximately 200,000 clones; approximately 79% of them were found once. Roughly 1.5% of the sample is in the top ten clones.

V loses 0 bases of germline sequence and J loses 0 bases, and the interval between the two ends is 6 bases. The CDR3 has 15 amino acids, counting the end cysteine and phenylalanine. Only the CDR3 part of the read is kept: 45 bases, read in frame from the first base. From the germline V gene (reference sequence), CDR1 is SGHNT and CDR2 is YYREEE. The receptor was isolated from a girl aged 10 to 17 in good health and CMV-seropositive. Sequenced input: PBMCs. This chain is built from TRBV5-4 and TRBJ1-4; no D segment can be confidently identified. The DNA sequence reads TGTGCCAGCAGCTTGGGCGGGCCAACTAATGAAAAACTGTTTTTT. This sequence encodes CASSLGGPTNEKLFF.